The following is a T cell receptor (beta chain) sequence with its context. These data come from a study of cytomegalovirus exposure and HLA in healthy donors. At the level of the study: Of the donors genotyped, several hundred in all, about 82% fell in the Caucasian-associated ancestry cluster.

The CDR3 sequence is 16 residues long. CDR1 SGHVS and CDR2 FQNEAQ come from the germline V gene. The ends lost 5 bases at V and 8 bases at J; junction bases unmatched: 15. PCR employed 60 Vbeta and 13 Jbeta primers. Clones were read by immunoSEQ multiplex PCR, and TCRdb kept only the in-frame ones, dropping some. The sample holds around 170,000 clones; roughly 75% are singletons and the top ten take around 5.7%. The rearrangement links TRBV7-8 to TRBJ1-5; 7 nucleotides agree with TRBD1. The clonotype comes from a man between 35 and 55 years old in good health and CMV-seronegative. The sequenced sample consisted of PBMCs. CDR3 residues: CASSLQQGSGIEPQHF. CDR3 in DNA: TGTGCCAGCAGCCTGCAACAGGGGAGTGGTATAGAGCCCCAGCATTTT.